Listed below are T cell receptor beta chains from one sample, sequenced in a study of CD8 T cells in ankylosing spondylitis. TCRdb redid the calling of the 5' RACE reads with MiXCR, one entry per CDR3 protein. The data show 750,000 to 850,000 distinct CDR3 sequences, around 11% seen once. The sequencing sample was made of blood, either unsorted or a sorted T cell fraction (not recorded which). The receptors come from a male donor with ankylosing spondylitis. Both conserved end residues are part of each CDR3. D genes are given only for firm matches. Expanded clones are given a class, and other clones once, few, many or no size at all.

D	V	size	J	CDR3	DNA
-	TRBV5-1	few	TRBJ2-5	CASSLGWHPQTSQYF	TGCGCCAGCAGCTTGGGGTGGCACCCCCAAACGTCCCAGTACTTC
TRBD2	TRBV12-5	many	TRBJ2-3	CASGLVRGDFADTQYF	TGTGCTAGTGGTTTGGTACGGGGGGATTTCGCAGATACGCAGTATTTT
-	TRBV20-1	few	TRBJ2-3	CSASMDQLNTQYF	TGCAGTGCTAGTATGGACCAACTAAATACGCAGTATTTT
TRBD1	TRBV29-1	many	TRBJ2-7	CSVEVGQGSYEQYF	TGCAGCGTTGAAGTCGGACAGGGGTCTTACGAGCAGTACTTC
-	TRBV7-3	-	TRBJ2-7	CASSYVRRQYF	TGTGCCAGCAGCTACGTCCGACGGCAGTACTTC
-	TRBV10-3	few	TRBJ1-1	CAISESFLGEAFF	TGTGCCATCAGTGAGTCATTTTTGGGTGAAGCTTTCTTT
-	TRBV20-1	few	TRBJ2-3	CSATAGALSTDTQYF	TGCAGTGCTACGGCGGGGGCCCTTAGCACAGATACGCAGTATTTT
-	TRBV28	-	TRBJ1-3	CASSLPWAGNTIYF	TGTGCCAGCAGTCTCCCATGGGCGGGAAACACCATATATTTT
TRBD2	TRBV18	-	TRBJ2-2	CASSTTSVSTGELFF	TGTGCCAGCTCAACGACTAGCGTTAGCACCGGGGAGCTGTTTTTT
-	TRBV5-6	-	TRBJ1-2	CASSLAPGRTSYGYTF	TGTGCCAGCAGCTTGGCCCCGGGGCGAACCTCATATGGCTACACCTTC
-	TRBV24-1	-	TRBJ2-2	CATSDWGEDTGELFF	TGTGCCACCAGTGATTGGGGGGAAGACACCGGGGAGCTGTTTTTT
-	TRBV5-1	-	TRBJ2-2	CASSLGDFTGELFF	TGCGCCAGCAGCTTGGGGGATTTCACCGGGGAGCTGTTTTTT
-	TRBV10-2	-	TRBJ1-1	CASSEFGSATEAFF	TGCGCCAGCAGTGAGTTCGGCAGCGCAACTGAAGCTTTCTTT
-	TRBV4-2	-	TRBJ1-2	CASSQGDRYYGYTF	TGTGCCAGCAGCCAAGGTGACAGGTACTATGGCTACACCTTC
-	TRBV24-1	few	TRBJ2-5	CATSDPGDYQETQYF	TGTGCCACCAGTGATCCAGGGGATTATCAAGAGACCCAGTACTTC
-	TRBV20-1	few	TRBJ2-2	CSASRGTLNTGELFF	TGCAGTGCTAGCCGCGGGACTCTAAACACCGGGGAGCTGTTTTTT
-	TRBV24-1	-	TRBJ2-6	CATALTGANVLTF	TGTGCCACCGCTCTCACTGGGGCCAACGTCCTGACTTTC
TRBD2	TRBV7-2	-	TRBJ2-1	CASSLAGGYEQFF	TGTGCCAGCTCTCTAGCGGGGGGATATGAGCAGTTCTTC
TRBD1	TRBV15	-	TRBJ2-5	CATSRSLAQGETQYF	TGTGCCACCAGCAGATCCTTGGCACAGGGGGAGACCCAGTACTTC
-	TRBV10-3	-	TRBJ1-2	CAISAGHQTGGYTF	TGTGCCATCAGTGCGGGACACCAAACCGGGGGCTACACCTTC
TRBD1	TRBV7-2	few	TRBJ1-4	CASSGRWDRSTNEKLFF	TGTGCCAGCAGCGGACGCTGGGACAGGTCAACTAATGAAAAACTGTTTTTT
-	TRBV28	-	TRBJ2-7	CASSPGGHLSYEQYF	TGTGCCAGCAGTCCAGGCGGACACCTCTCCTACGAGCAGTACTTC
-	TRBV19	few	TRBJ2-5	CASSHFGSEETQYF	TGTGCCAGTAGTCACTTTGGATCCGAGGAGACCCAGTACTTC
-	TRBV30	few	TRBJ2-1	CAWSAPWGNEQFF	TGTGCCTGGAGTGCCCCCTGGGGCAATGAGCAGTTCTTC
-	TRBV4-3	-	TRBJ1-2	CASSQDVVRASGYTF	TGCGCCAGCAGCCAAGATGTGGTCAGGGCAAGTGGCTACACCTTC
-	TRBV7-8	many	TRBJ1-6	CASSVDSDSPLHF	TGTGCCAGCAGCGTTGACAGCGATTCACCCCTCCACTTT
-	TRBV20-1	few	TRBJ2-3	CSARVVGSDTQYF	TGCAGTGCTAGAGTTGTAGGCTCCGATACGCAGTATTTT
-	TRBV6-1	few	TRBJ2-7	CASSRRPEVRHEQYF	TGTGCCAGCAGTCGTCGGCCGGAGGTGAGACACGAGCAGTACTTC
-	TRBV20-1	few	TRBJ1-1	CSAFWTEMNTEAFF	TGCAGTGCTTTCTGGACAGAAATGAACACTGAAGCTTTCTTT
-	TRBV4-2	few	TRBJ2-5	CASSPDPQGRQTQYF	TGTGCCAGCAGCCCAGATCCACAGGGCCGGCAGACCCAGTACTTC
-	TRBV5-1	-	TRBJ2-7	CASSAARGGYEQYF	TGCGCCAGCAGCGCCGCAAGGGGCGGCTACGAGCAGTACTTC
TRBD2	TRBV11-2	few	TRBJ2-5	CASSRLAGSLGDQYF	TGTGCCAGCAGTCGACTAGCGGGATCCTTAGGGGACCAGTACTTC
-	TRBV5-6	-	TRBJ2-5	CASSWRPVSKETQYF	TGTGCCAGCAGCTGGAGACCAGTATCTAAAGAGACCCAGTACTTC
TRBD1	TRBV5-1	many	TRBJ2-1	CASSLAQGQGYNEQFF	TGCGCCAGCAGCTTGGCACAAGGACAGGGCTACAATGAGCAGTTCTTC
-	TRBV5-6	-	TRBJ2-5	CASSFLGTQYF	TGTGCCAGCAGCTTCTTGGGGACCCAGTACTTC
-	TRBV6-1	few	TRBJ2-2	CASRMTREIGELFF	TGTGCCAGCCGAATGACCCGGGAGATCGGGGAGCTGTTTTTT
-	TRBV15	few	TRBJ1-1	CATSRDADTGPEAFF	TGTGCCACCAGCAGAGATGCTGATACCGGCCCTGAAGCTTTCTTT
-	TRBV5-5	few	TRBJ2-2	CASSLLGDSRAGELFF	TGTGCCAGCAGCTTGTTGGGGGACTCGAGGGCCGGGGAGCTGTTTTTT
-	TRBV4-2	few	TRBJ2-7	CASSQEKRLAQYF	TGTGCCAGCAGCCAAGAAAAGCGCCTCGCGCAGTACTTC
TRBD1	TRBV10-3	few	TRBJ1-5	CAISSGTGDQPQHF	TGTGCCATCAGCTCCGGGACAGGAGATCAGCCCCAGCATTTT
-	TRBV20-1	few	TRBJ1-3	CSARAAIEGNTIYF	TGCAGTGCTAGAGCCGCTATCGAAGGAAACACCATATATTTT
-	TRBV20-1	-	TRBJ1-5	CSADRVNQPQHF	TGCAGTGCCGATCGGGTTAATCAGCCCCAGCATTTT
-	TRBV4-3	many	TRBJ2-3	CASSQTYEDTQYF	TGCGCCAGCAGCCAAACATATGAGGATACGCAGTATTTT
-	TRBV6-1	many	TRBJ1-5	CASSEFSNQPQHF	TGTGCCAGCAGCGAATTCAGCAATCAGCCCCAGCATTTT